This T cell receptor (beta chain) was sequenced during a study of T cell changes during pregnancy in multiple sclerosis. This CDR3 comprises 15 residues. Germline lookup yields CDR1 SGHTA and CDR2 FQGTGA. V was pared by 2 bases and J by 2 bases, with 4 bases of the junction left unmatched. TCRdb's copy holds only in-frame clones and misses some; the assay was immunoSEQ multiplex PCR. The table has 42,000 or so clones, about 90% seen once; the top ten hold less than 12%. The sequence was collected from a female donor with multiple sclerosis, enrolled in a pregnancy study. The chain joins TRBV7-3 to TRBJ2-5, with TRBD1 matching 8 bases. Material: CD8+ T cells from peripheral blood mononuclear cells, obtained in the first trimester of pregnancy. The CDR3 nucleotides read TGTGCCAGCAGCTTATTGACAGGGGTTCAAGAGACCCAGTACTTC. It is translated as CASSLLTGVQETQYF.